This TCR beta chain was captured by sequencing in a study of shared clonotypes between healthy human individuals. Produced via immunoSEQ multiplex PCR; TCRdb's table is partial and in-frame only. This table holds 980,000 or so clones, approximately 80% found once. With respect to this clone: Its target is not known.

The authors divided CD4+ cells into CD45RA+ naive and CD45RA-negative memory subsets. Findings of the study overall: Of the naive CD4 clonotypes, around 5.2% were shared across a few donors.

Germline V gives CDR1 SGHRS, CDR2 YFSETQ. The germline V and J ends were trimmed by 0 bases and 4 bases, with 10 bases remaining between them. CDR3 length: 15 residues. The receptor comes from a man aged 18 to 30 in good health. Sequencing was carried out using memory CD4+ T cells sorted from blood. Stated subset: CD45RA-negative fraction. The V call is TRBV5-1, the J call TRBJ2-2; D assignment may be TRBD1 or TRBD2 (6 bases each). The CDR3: CASSLEGGPTGELFF. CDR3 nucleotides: TGCGCCAGCAGCTTGGAAGGGGGGCCCACCGGGGAGCTGTTTTTT.